The 28 T cell receptor beta chains below come from one sample, sequenced in a study of blood T cells in healthy people across ages (dated by TCRdb to the mid-2010s). The protocol used for the library was 5' RACE. TCRdb lists the instrument as Illumina HiSeq 2500. A second PCR of about 6 to 11 cycles was performed with a sample-barcoded 5' primer and a J-beta primer mix. The public sequencing data were trimmed at Q25 with fastp and processed into clonotypes with MiXCR by TCRdb, which kept only in-frame beta chains. Merged by CDR3 protein, the rows form single entries marked with the most common genes and DNA. Recorded for this sample are more than 1,400,000 distinct CDR3 sequences; around two fifths of them occurred a single time. The top ten constitute 7% to 9% of the sample. The source material was blood. The receptor set was obtained from a woman aged 18-35 years in good health.

This clonotype turned up a few times. The gene calls are TRBV12-3 or TRBV12-4 and TRBJ2-2, with TRBD2 matching over 7 bases. This CDR3 has 14 residues. After removal of 5 bases from V and 6 bases from J, the junction contained 6 bases not matched to a gene. The CDR3 DNA is TGTGCCAGCAGTCACCGACTAGCCGCCGGGGAGCTGTTTTTT. Translation gives CASSHRLAAGELFF.

This clonotype was observed a few times. This sequence joins TRBV24-1 and TRBJ2-1, with D possibly matching TRBD2 (5 bases). The CDR3 is made up of 16 amino acids. Trimming left V 10 bases short and J 4 bases short, with 22 bases between. CDR1 and CDR2 from the germline V gene are KGHDR and SFDVKD. The CDR3 nucleotides are TGTGCCACTAGAGAACTCGAGGGAACCTTTTACAATGAGCAGTTCTTC. Amino acid sequence: CATRELEGTFYNEQFF.

The rearrangement uses TRBV20-1 and TRBJ2-1; 8 bases fit TRBD2. The DNA end is more similar to TRBJ2-7, so the J call may be wrong. CDR1 and CDR2 (germline): DFQATT, SNEGSKA (reference sequence). This CDR3 has 15 amino acids. CDR3 bases: TGCAGTGCTAGCCCAGCGGGAGACTCCTACAATGAGCAGTACTTC. As protein: CSASPAGDSYNEQYF.

This chain joins TRBV12-3 or TRBV12-4 and TRBJ2-1; D gene uncertain. This CDR3 contains 13 residues. V lost 5 bases to trimming and J lost 10 bases, with 15 bases between them. The CDR3 DNA follows: TGTGCCAGCAGTCTTAACGGGTACGGCGAGCAGTTCTTC. This translates into CASSLNGYGEQFF.

This chain connects TRBV7-9 to TRBJ2-1; possible D gene TRBD2, 6 bases. This CDR3 comprises 14 residues. The V end was cut by 4 bases, the J end by 7 bases, with 14 bases between. Germline V gene data show CDR1 as SEHNR and CDR2 as FQNEAQ (reference sequence). The CDR3 sequence is CASSSLTSLNEQFF. DNA for the CDR3: TGTGCCAGCAGCTCACTGACTAGTCTAAATGAGCAGTTCTTC. Full variable domain (rest looked up from reference TRBV7-9 and TRBJ2-1): DTGVSQNPRHKITKRGQNVTFRCDPISEHNRLYWYRQTLGQGPEFLTYFQNEAQLEKSRLLSDRFSAERPKGSFSTLEIQRTEQGDSAMYLCASSSLTSLNEQFFGPGTRLTVL.

For this clonotype: The germline gene is not matched at one end of the junction; a read error may be the cause. The rearrangement links TRBV11-2 to TRBJ2-7; D might be TRBD1 (6 bases). The J call may not be correct, given that the DNA end is closer to TRBJ2-5. The CDR3 has 13 amino acids. Per germline, CDR1 SGHAT and CDR2 FQNNGV. The CDR3 reads CAGSSGAKETQYF. The DNA of the CDR3 is TGTGCCGGCAGCTCAGGGGCTAAAGAGACCCAGTACTTC.

The CDR3 DNA sequence: TGTGCCAGCAGCCCCACTAGCGGGAGGACCGACGAGCAGTACTTC. Encoded protein: CASSPTSGRTDEQYF. The V gene is TRBV13, the J gene TRBJ2-7; 12 bases are shared with TRBD2. The trim removed 5 bases at V and 5 bases at J, leaving 7 bases unmatched. The CDR3 contains 15 residues. Germline lookup yields CDR1 PRHDT and CDR2 FYEKMQ (reference sequence).

The gene calls are TRBV5-1 and TRBJ1-2, with D perhaps TRBD1 (5 bases). The germline V gene encodes CDR1 SGHRS and CDR2 YFSETQ. The CDR3 loop spans 15 amino acids. V was pared by 4 bases and J by 0 bases, with 13 bases between. The CDR3 loop is CASSLDGHANYGYTF. DNA for the CDR3: TGCGCCAGCAGCCTGGACGGACACGCTAACTATGGCTACACCTTC.

Worth noting for this clonotype: One end of the junction fails to match germline, which may point to a read error. In DNA form, the CDR3 reads TGTGCCAGCTGGGTTAATCGGGGGGGCTGGACAGGTACGCAGTATTTT. Translated: CASWVNRGGWTGTQYF. This rearrangement joins TRBV12-3 or TRBV12-4 to TRBJ2-3, with D perhaps matching TRBD2 (8 bases). The CDR3 is made up of 16 amino acids.

This clonotype has more than one count but fewer than ten. The V and J genes are TRBV29-1 and TRBJ1-2; possible D gene TRBD1, 5 bases. The CDR3 extends over 18 amino acids. Germline CDR1 reads SQVTM; CDR2 reads ANQGSEA. With 0 bases removed from V and 1 base from J, the gap between germline ends came to 21 bases. DNA for the CDR3: TGCAGCGTTGAAGAGTATATGTCGGAGACAGAAGATAACTATGGCTACACCTTC. It translates to CSVEEYMSETEDNYGYTF. The full variable domain, with the rest looked up from reference TRBV29-1 and TRBJ1-2, is SAVISQKPSRDICQRGTSLTIQCQVDSQVTMMFWYRQQPGQSLTLIATANQGSEATYESGFVIDKFPISRPNLTFSTLTVSNMSPEDSSIYLCSVEEYMSETEDNYGYTFGSGTRLTVV.

A single count supports this clonotype. The V call is TRBV7-9, the J call TRBJ2-2; D remains unclear. The CDR3 is 13 amino acids. The V gene's germline CDR1 is SEHNR and CDR2 FQNEAQ (reference sequence). The V and J ends lost 2 bases and 5 bases respectively, with 6 bases between them. CDR3 in amino acids: CASSLLETGELFF. The CDR3 coding sequence is TGTGCCAGCAGCTTACTAGAAACCGGGGAGCTGTTTTTT.

The chain carries TRBV27 and TRBJ2-1; 13 nucleotides line up with TRBD2. CDR1 and CDR2 from the germline V gene are MNHEY and SMNVEV (reference sequence). The V segment lost 5 bases and the J segment 7 bases; nucleotides outside the gene matches: 11. The length of the CDR3 is 17 residues. The CDR3 protein is CASSRTSGRGARNEQFF. The CDR3 DNA follows: TGTGCCAGCAGTAGGACTAGCGGGAGAGGGGCTCGAAATGAGCAGTTCTTC.

This chain links TRBV6-1 with TRBJ2-5, with D possibly called TRBD1 or TRBD2 (5 bases each). The J call may be in error: the DNA end matches TRBJ2-7 better. CDR1 and CDR2 (germline): MNHNS, SASEGT. The CDR3 has 11 amino acids. The CDR3 reads CASRGVGEQYF. The CDR3 nucleotides read TGTGCCAGCAGGGGGGTAGGCGAGCAGTACTTC.

The gene calls are TRBV4-1 and TRBJ1-2; 7 bases are a match to TRBD1. The CDR3 is 16 amino acids. CDR1 MGHRA and CDR2 YSYEKL come from the germline V gene. The junction had 7 bases not matched to a gene; V was cut back by 3 bases and J by 0 bases. CDR3 bases: TGCGCCAGCAGCCAGGAAAGGGGGACAGCTAACTATGGCTACACCTTC. Translated, it gives CASSQERGTANYGYTF.

This clonotype was seen at least ten times. The genes are TRBV5-1 and TRBJ2-7; TRBD1 agrees at 7 bases. The CDR3 loop spans 14 amino acids. Germline lookup yields CDR1 SGHRS and CDR2 YFSETQ. The trim removed 0 bases at V and 0 bases at J, leaving 0 bases unmatched. The CDR3 region is CASSLGDSSYEQYF. The CDR3 nucleotides read TGCGCCAGCAGCTTGGGGGACAGCTCCTACGAGCAGTACTTC.

The chain recombines TRBV11-2 with TRBJ2-5, with D maybe TRBD1 (6 bases). The tail of the sequence fits TRBJ2-7 better, so the J call may be wrong. Germline lookup yields CDR1 SGHAT and CDR2 FQNNGV. The CDR3 totals 14 residues. This CDR3 reads CASSPLQGHHEQYF. In nucleotides, the CDR3 is TGTGCCAGCAGCCCACTACAGGGCCACCACGAGCAGTACTTC.

The chain employs TRBV20-1 and TRBJ1-2; TRBD1 is a possible D gene (5 bases). The CDR3 is made up of 13 amino acids. Germline assignment: CDR1 DFQATT and CDR2 SNEGSKA (reference sequence). V was shortened by 6 bases and J by 8 bases, with 19 bases between the two germline ends. CDR3 nucleotide sequence: TGCAGTGCCCAAACCGGGACCTTGGGAGGCTACACCTTC. Translation: CSAQTGTLGGYTF.

The V gene is TRBV5-1, the J gene TRBJ2-3; 7 bases are shared with TRBD1. Germline V gives CDR1 SGHRS, CDR2 YFSETQ. CDR3 size: 14 residues. V lost 4 bases, J lost 2 bases, and 4 bases stayed unmatched. The CDR3 DNA is TGCGCCAGCAGCGCTGGACAGGCCACAGATACGCAGTATTTT. Protein: CASSAGQATDTQYF.

The chain couples TRBV12-3 or TRBV12-4 to TRBJ2-3; D is possibly TRBD2 (6 bases). The CDR3 runs to 14 residues. V was cut by 5 bases and J by 11 bases, with 20 bases left in between. The CDR3 loop reads CASSPRLGEAEQYF. DNA of the CDR3: TGTGCCAGCAGTCCACGGCTTGGGGAGGCCGAGCAGTATTTT.

The rearrangement joins TRBV2 to TRBJ2-5; 8 nucleotides align to TRBD2. J was trimmed by 5 bases and V by 0 bases; bases with no gene match: 14. The CDR3 runs 18 residues. The germline V gene has CDR1 SNHLY and CDR2 FYNNEI. The CDR3 is CASSEAWAAGGIRETQYF. In DNA form, the CDR3 reads TGTGCCAGCAGTGAAGCATGGGCTGCGGGGGGTATCCGGGAGACCCAGTACTTC.

This clonotype was detected many times. This chain uses TRBV12-3 or TRBV12-4 with TRBJ2-7, with TRBD1 matching 8 bases. CDR3 length: 14 residues. V trimming: 6 bases; J trimming: 3 bases; junction bases outside the gene matches: 7. The CDR3 loop reads CASSRGQGFYEQYF. CDR3 DNA sequence: TGTGCCAGCAGCCGAGGACAGGGATTCTACGAGCAGTACTTC.

This chain uses TRBV25-1 with TRBJ2-1; D is unresolved. The CDR3 runs 11 residues. Trimming took off 3 bases at V and 10 bases at J, with 7 bases between the two ends. Germline values: CDR1 MGHDK, CDR2 SYGVNS. The CDR3 DNA sequence: TGTGCCAGCAGTGATAAGTACGAGCAGTTCTTC. Protein product: CASSDKYEQFF.

This clonotype appeared a few times. The chain couples TRBV27 to TRBJ2-1; D is tentatively TRBD1 or TRBD2 (5 bases each). The V and J ends lost 5 bases and 6 bases respectively, with 11 bases between them. There are 13 residues in the CDR3. The germline V gene encodes CDR1 MNHEY and CDR2 SMNVEV (reference sequence). DNA for the CDR3: TGTGCCAGCAGTCTCGGGGCCCCCAATGAGCAGTTCTTC. Amino acids: CASSLGAPNEQFF.

V and J are TRBV6-2 or TRBV6-3 and TRBJ2-7; 7 bases match TRBD1. The germline V gene encodes CDR1 MNHEY and CDR2 SVGEGT. V was clipped by 4 bases and J by 0 bases; unmatched bases: 6. The CDR3 has 15 amino acids. As DNA, the CDR3 is TGTGCCAGCAGTTTTTTAGGGGACAGCTCCTACGAGCAGTACTTC. It translates to CASSFLGDSSYEQYF.

The chain carries TRBV7-8 and TRBJ2-3; 13 bases match TRBD2. The V gene end was trimmed by 5 bases and the J gene end by 0 bases; junction bases not matched to a gene: 8. The CDR3 length is 18 residues. Per germline, CDR1 SGHVS and CDR2 FQNEAQ. The CDR3 DNA reads as TGTGCCAGCAGCCCGGGACTAGCGGGGCATGGGAGCACAGATACGCAGTATTTT. Amino acid sequence: CASSPGLAGHGSTDTQYF.

This chain connects TRBV7-2 to TRBJ2-3; no clear D gene. The CDR3 spans 12 residues. V was pared by 5 bases and J by 9 bases, with 12 bases between. The germline CDR1 and CDR2 sequences are SGHTA and FQGNSA. This CDR3 reads CASSDGRVTQYF. The CDR3 bases are TGTGCCAGCAGCGACGGACGGGTGACGCAGTATTTT.

This clonotype was seen only a few times. The V gene is TRBV12-3 or TRBV12-4, the J gene TRBJ2-7; D is possibly TRBD1 (5 bases). Trimming took off 6 bases at V and 2 bases at J, with 14 bases between the two ends. The CDR3 spans 14 residues. The CDR3 here is CASSQQGATYEQYF. The DNA for the CDR3 is TGTGCCAGCAGCCAGCAAGGGGCAACCTACGAGCAGTACTTC.

A few counts support this clonotype. The V gene is TRBV5-5, the J gene TRBJ2-1; TRBD2 might be the D (6 bases). V lost 4 bases and J 9 bases, leaving 17 bases between the germline ends. CDR1 is SGHKS, CDR2 YYEKEE, per germline (reference sequence). The CDR3 is 14 residues long. The CDR3 bases are TGTGCCAGCAGCCTAAGGGAGGTACCCGGTGAGCAGTTCTTC. Translated, it gives CASSLREVPGEQFF. Variable domain in full (rest from reference TRBV5-5 and TRBJ2-1): DAGVTQSPTHLIKTRGQQVTLRCSPISGHKSVSWYQQVLGQGPQFIFQYYEKEERGRGNFPDRFSARQFPNYSSELNVNALLLGDSALYLCASSLREVPGEQFFGPGTRLTVL.